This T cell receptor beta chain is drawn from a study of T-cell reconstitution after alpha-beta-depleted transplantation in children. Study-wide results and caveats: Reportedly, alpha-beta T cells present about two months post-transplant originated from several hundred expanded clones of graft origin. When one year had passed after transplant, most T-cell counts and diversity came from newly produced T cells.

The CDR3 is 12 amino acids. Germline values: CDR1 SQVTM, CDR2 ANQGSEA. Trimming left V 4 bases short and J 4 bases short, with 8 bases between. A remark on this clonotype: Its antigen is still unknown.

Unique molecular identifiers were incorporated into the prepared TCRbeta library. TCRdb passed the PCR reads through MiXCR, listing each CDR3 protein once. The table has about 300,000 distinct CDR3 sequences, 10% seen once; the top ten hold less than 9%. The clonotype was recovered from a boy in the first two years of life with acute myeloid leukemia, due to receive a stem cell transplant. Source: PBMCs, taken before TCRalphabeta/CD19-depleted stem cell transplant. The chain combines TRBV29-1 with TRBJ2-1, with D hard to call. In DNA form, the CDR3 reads TGCAGCGTTGCGCAGACTTACAATGAGCAGTTCTTC. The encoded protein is CSVAQTYNEQFF.